This is a list of T cell receptor beta chains from one sample in a study of blood T cell repertoires in COVID-19. TCRdb keeps only in-frame clones here, not all; method: immunoSEQ multiplex PCR. The sample carries about 25,000 clones, around 85% recorded once. Sequenced sample: peripheral blood. Receptors originate from a woman aged 80 or over with acute or convalescent COVID-19. Each CDR3 is given with its conserved first and last residue. The D gene is left open where the match is weak. A row's size may be missing; if present it is once, few, many or a size class.

CDR3aa,CDR3nt,abundance,d_gene,v_gene,j_gene
CSVDGQGKDSYEQYF,TGCAGCGTTGACGGACAGGGCAAAGACTCCTACGAGCAGTACTTC,.,TRBD1,TRBV29-1,TRBJ2-7
CASSYEGAENTEAFF,TGTGCCAGCAGTTACGAGGGGGCAGAGAACACTGAAGCTTTCTTT,.,TRBD1,TRBV6-5,TRBJ1-1
CASQQGRQVPFFSSWANEKLFF,TGTGCCAGTCAGCAGGGGCGACAGGTGCCCTTCTTTAGTAGTTGGGCTAATGAAAAACTGTTTTTT,.,.,TRBV2,TRBJ1-4
CASSELAGGIQETQYF,TGTGCCAGCAGTGAATTAGCGGGAGGAATCCAAGAGACCCAGTACTTC,.,TRBD2,TRBV6-1,TRBJ2-5
CAVNSPGIGYEQYF,TGTGCCGTCAACTCTCCCGGGATCGGCTACGAGCAGTACTTC,once,.,TRBV10-3,TRBJ2-7
CAWSVGQAKYGYTF,TGTGCCTGGAGTGTGGGACAGGCGAAATATGGCTACACCTTC,.,TRBD1,TRBV30,TRBJ1-2
CASSPGGRGSQPQHF,TGTGCCAGCAGCCCGGGGGGGAGGGGTAGTCAGCCCCAGCATTTT,.,.,TRBV7-2,TRBJ1-5
CASGRAGGQETQYF,TGTGCCAGCGGTCGAGCGGGGGGCCAAGAGACCCAGTACTTC,.,TRBD2,TRBV9,TRBJ2-5
CASSARERAEETQYF,TGTGCCAGCAGCGCCCGGGAGCGGGCGGAGGAGACCCAGTACTTC,once,.,TRBV7-9,TRBJ2-5
CASRDRAKAEAFF,TGTGCCAGTAGGGACAGGGCGAAGGCTGAAGCTTTCTTT,.,TRBD1,TRBV19,TRBJ1-1
CASSLYSGQGHF,TGTGCCAGCAGCTTATATTCCGGACAGGGGCATTTT,few,TRBD1,TRBV11-2,TRBJ1-3
CASSFPTSASYEQYF,TGTGCCAGCAGCTTCCCGACTAGCGCTTCCTACGAGCAGTACTTC,.,TRBD2,TRBV7-2,TRBJ2-7
CASSERRESGELFF,TGTGCCAGCAGTGAACGTAGGGAGTCCGGGGAGCTGTTTTTT,once,.,TRBV25-1,TRBJ2-2
CATSDGGLNTEAFF,TGTGCCACCAGTGATGGAGGGTTGAACACTGAAGCTTTCTTT,.,.,TRBV24-1,TRBJ1-1
CASSGQAGNYGYTF,TGTGCCAGTAGCGGACAGGCTGGAAACTATGGCTACACCTTC,few,TRBD1,TRBV19,TRBJ1-2
CAWRRGLAGGDEQYF,TGTGCCTGGAGGAGAGGGTTAGCGGGAGGGGACGAGCAGTACTTC,.,TRBD2,TRBV30,TRBJ2-7
CASTFTLGVETQYF,TGTGCCAGCACCTTTACGCTAGGGGTAGAGACCCAGTACTTC,.,.,TRBV2,TRBJ2-5
CASSSNRALNTEAFF,TGCGCCAGCAGCTCTAACAGGGCTCTGAACACTGAAGCTTTCTTT,.,.,TRBV5-1,TRBJ1-1
CAWSVRVGLAASTDTQYF,TGTGCCTGGAGTGTACGGGTGGGACTAGCGGCTAGCACAGATACGCAGTATTTT,.,TRBD2,TRBV30,TRBJ2-3
CASRARQNTEAFF,TGTGCCAGCAGGGCACGACAGAACACTGAAGCTTTCTTT,.,.,TRBV12-3/TRBV12-4,TRBJ1-1
CASSARRGQGADTQYF,TGTGCCAGCAGCGCGCGGAGAGGACAGGGGGCAGATACGCAGTATTTT,.,TRBD1,TRBV7-2,TRBJ2-3
CASSWRADTEAFF,TGTGCCAGCAGTTGGCGGGCGGACACTGAAGCTTTCTTT,few,.,TRBV27,TRBJ1-1
CASSVAISGGAGTDTQYF,TGTGCCAGCAGCGTAGCGATTAGCGGGGGGGCCGGCACAGATACGCAGTATTTT,.,TRBD2,TRBV9,TRBJ2-3
CSALSGRRSYEQYF,TGCAGCGCCCTTAGCGGGAGGCGATCCTACGAGCAGTACTTC,.,TRBD2,TRBV29-1,TRBJ2-7
CATETSGGADTQYF,TGTGCCACCGAGACTAGCGGGGGGGCAGATACGCAGTATTTT,once,TRBD2,TRBV10-3,TRBJ2-3
CASSRGQGDEAFF,TGTGCCAGCAGCCGCGGACAGGGGGATGAAGCTTTCTTT,.,TRBD1,TRBV6-2/TRBV6-3,TRBJ1-1
CASSYALAGVYEQYF,TGTGCCAGCAGTTACGCGTTAGCGGGGGTCTACGAGCAGTACTTC,once,TRBD2,TRBV6-2/TRBV6-3,TRBJ2-7
CASSYSAGGTYEQYF,TGTGCCAGCAGTTACTCCGCGGGAGGGACCTACGAGCAGTACTTC,.,TRBD2,TRBV6-6,TRBJ2-7
CASSPGRQPKSTNEKLFF,TGCGCCAGCAGCCCCGGTCGACAGCCTAAATCAACTAATGAAAAACTGTTTTTT,.,.,TRBV5-1,TRBJ1-4
CASSLEAPDTQYF,TGTGCCAGCAGCTTGGAAGCCCCAGATACGCAGTATTTT,.,.,TRBV5-6,TRBJ2-3
CASSLAGQRHTDTQYF,TGTGCCAGCAGCTTAGCGGGCCAGCGGCACACAGATACGCAGTATTTT,few,.,TRBV7-8,TRBJ2-3
CASSLRGEQYF,TGTGCCAGCAGCTTACGAGGGGAGCAGTACTTC,.,.,TRBV7-9,TRBJ2-7
CASSSRDNYNEQFF,TGTGCCAGCAGCTCCCGGGACAACTACAATGAGCAGTTCTTC,.,.,TRBV13,TRBJ2-1
CASKARSYNEQFF,TGTGCCAGCAAAGCTAGGTCCTACAATGAGCAGTTCTTC,few,.,TRBV2,TRBJ2-1
CASSEYSGNYGYTF,TGTGCCAGCAGTGAATACAGCGGCAACTATGGCTACACCTTC,few,.,TRBV6-1,TRBJ1-2